What follows are 4 T cell receptor beta chains derived from one specimen sequenced in a study of blood T cell repertoires in COVID-19. Repertoires were generated with immunoSEQ multiplex PCR, while TCRdb's copy carries only in-frame clones and drops some. The sample lists just over 350,000 clones, over 75% occurring once. Sequenced sample: PBMCs or T cells enriched from blood (not recorded which). The receptor source for this set is a woman in her twenties or thirties who had recovered from COVID-19.

CDR3 loop: CASSLDGTGRGQPQHF. In DNA form, the CDR3 reads TGTGCCAGCAGCTTGGACGGGACAGGGAGAGGCCAGCCCCAGCATTTT. This chain connects TRBV5-4 to TRBJ1-5; 9 bases align to TRBD1. Trimming removed 0 bases from V and 7 bases from J; junction bases left unmatched: 8. The germline V gene has CDR1 SGHNT and CDR2 YYREEE (reference sequence). There are 16 residues in the CDR3. The variable domain in full, with the rest retrieved from reference TRBV5-4 and TRBJ1-5, is ETGVTQSPTHLIKTRGQQVTLRCSSQSGHNTVSWYQQALGQGPQFIFQYYREEENGRGNFPPRFSGLQFPNYSSELNVNALELDDSALYLCASSLDGTGRGQPQHFGDGTRLSIL.

The genes are TRBV5-1 and TRBJ2-1, with 11 bases identical to TRBD2. This CDR3 has 16 amino acids. From germline, CDR1 is SGHRS and CDR2 YFSETQ. V lost 3 bases and J lost 8; bases outside the gene matches: 10. CDR3 sequence (DNA): TGCGCCAGCAGCTGGAATAGCGGGAGGGCCCCCCATGAGCAGTTCTTC. It is translated as CASSWNSGRAPHEQFF.

The gene calls are TRBV6-1 and TRBJ1-1, with D possibly TRBD1 on 5 matching bases. There are 16 residues in the CDR3. Deletions cut 0 bases from V and 3 bases from J, with 14 bases between. The V gene's germline CDR1 is MNHNS and CDR2 SASEGT. In DNA form, the CDR3 reads TGTGCCAGCAGTGAAGCTGGGGCCGGGGGTTACACTGAAGCTTTCTTT. This sequence encodes CASSEAGAGGYTEAFF.

This chain connects TRBV25-1 to TRBJ2-1, with 7 bases aligning to TRBD1. From germline, CDR1 is MGHDK and CDR2 SYGVNS. The V gene end was trimmed by 10 bases and the J gene end by 5 bases; junction bases not matched to a gene: 11. This CDR3 comprises 14 residues. The CDR3 DNA reads as TGTGCCACCTCGGGACAGTGGGACCACAATGAGCAGTTCTTC. Translation: CATSGQWDHNEQFF.